A single sample is the source of the 32 T cell receptor beta chains below, sequenced in a study of PD-L1 blockade in urothelial cancer. Indicated time point: pretreatment peripheral blood. The repertoire was sequenced with immunoSEQ multiplex PCR; TCRdb's copy has only in-frame clones and lacks some. Altogether 65,000 to 80,000 clones are present, 75% to 90% being singletons, with the ten largest covering over 4%. The source material was PBMCs, sampled around atezolizumab (anti-PD-L1) treatment. These receptors were taken from a man between 65 and 85 years old with urothelial cancer.

The rearrangement joins TRBV7-9 to TRBJ2-5; 9 bases agree with TRBD1. V was pared by 5 bases and J by 4 bases, with 5 bases of the junction left unmatched. Germline CDR1 reads SEHNR; CDR2 reads FQNEAQ (reference sequence). This CDR3 has 14 residues. The CDR3 sequence: CASSPPGQGETQYF. The CDR3 DNA reads as TGTGCCAGCAGCCCGCCGGGACAGGGAGAGACCCAGTACTTC. Drawing the rest from reference TRBV7-9 and TRBJ2-5, the complete variable domain is DTGVSQNPRHKITKRGQNVTFRCDPISEHNRLYWYRQTLGQGPEFLTYFQNEAQLEKSRLLSDRFSAERPKGSFSTLEIQRTEQGDSAMYLCASSPPGQGETQYFGPGTRLLVL.

V is TRBV9 and J is TRBJ2-7; 10 positions match TRBD1. V shed 3 bases, J shed 9 bases, and the junction held 12 bases outside the gene matches. The germline V gene has CDR1 SGDLS and CDR2 YYNGEE. The CDR3 sequence is 15 residues long. CDR3 in amino acids: CASSDRDRGSTRQYF. In DNA, the CDR3 is TGTGCCAGCAGCGACCGGGACAGGGGTAGTACCAGGCAGTACTTC.

This chain connects TRBV27 to TRBJ1-1, with D possibly TRBD1 on 5 matching bases. V lost 6 bases and J lost 4, with 12 bases in between. The length of the CDR3 is 13 residues. Looked up from germline, CDR1 is MNHEY and CDR2 is SMNVEV (reference sequence). CDR3 loop: CASRFGGSTEAFF. The CDR3 DNA is TGTGCCAGCAGGTTCGGGGGGTCCACTGAAGCTTTCTTT.

This sequence joins TRBV9 and TRBJ2-1, with 11 bases identical to TRBD2. Trimming removed 4 bases from V and 5 bases from J; junction bases left unmatched: 14. The CDR3 extends over 18 amino acids. Germline V gives CDR1 SGDLS, CDR2 YYNGEE. CDR3 coding DNA: TGTGCCAGCAGCCTCGGCAATAGCGGGAGGGCCTTAAACAATGAGCAGTTCTTC. The encoded protein is CASSLGNSGRALNNEQFF.

The J gene is TRBJ2-5, the V gene TRBV25-1; TRBD2 agrees at 14 bases. This CDR3 is built from 16 residues. Germline V lookup: CDR1 MGHDK, CDR2 SYGVNS. Trimming cost V 6 bases and J 4 bases; bases outside gene matches: 7. CDR3 region: CASRGTSGRSSETQYF. The CDR3 DNA follows: TGTGCCAGCAGAGGGACTAGCGGGAGATCATCAGAGACCCAGTACTTC.

The J gene is TRBJ2-4, the V gene TRBV9, with 7 bases fitting TRBD1. The CDR3 sequence is 14 residues long. Germline CDR1 SGDLS, CDR2 YYNGEE. With V trimmed by 3 bases and J by 6 bases, 6 bases remained unmatched. The CDR3 DNA follows: TGTGCCAGCAGCGCTACAGGGGTGAGAAACATTCAGTACTTC. This gives the protein CASSATGVRNIQYF.

V and J are TRBV7-9 and TRBJ2-3; 12 nucleotides agree with TRBD2. The CDR3 spans 15 residues. The V gene's germline CDR1 is SEHNR and CDR2 FQNEAQ (reference sequence). V trimming: 2 bases; J trimming: 5 bases; junction bases outside the gene matches: 2. The CDR3 nucleotides read TGTGCCAGCAGCTTAACTAGCGGGAGGCAAGATACGCAGTATTTT. Translation gives CASSLTSGRQDTQYF.

This clone is a singleton in its sample. The chain uses TRBV2 and TRBJ2-5; TRBD1 aligns across 10 bases. Trimming removed 7 bases from V and 5 bases from J; junction bases left unmatched: 10. The V gene's germline CDR1 is SNHLY and CDR2 FYNNEI. This CDR3 comprises 15 residues. The CDR3 protein is CASTMDRGGRETQYF. DNA for the CDR3: TGTGCCAGCACCATGGACAGGGGGGGCAGGGAGACCCAGTACTTC.

The CDR3 sequence is CASSRTGTRYEQYF. CDR3 coding DNA: TGTGCCAGCAGTCGTACCGGGACTAGATACGAGCAGTACTTC. This rearrangement joins TRBV5-4 to TRBJ2-7; TRBD2 matches 8 bases. J was trimmed by 4 bases and V by 5 bases; bases with no gene match: 8. CDR3 length: 14 residues. Germline V CDR1 and CDR2: SGHNT, YYREEE (reference sequence).

The chain is built from TRBV29-1 and TRBJ1-4, with D perhaps TRBD1 (6 bases). This CDR3 is built from 13 residues. The ends were cut back, 4 bases at V and 5 bases at J, with 11 bases in the middle. Germline V gene data show CDR1 as SQVTM and CDR2 as ANQGSEA. The CDR3 sequence is CSVGLRGNEKLFF. The CDR3 region has the DNA TGCAGCGTTGGTCTCAGGGGCAATGAAAAACTGTTTTTT.

The chain combines TRBV6-1 with TRBJ2-7, with 7 bases identical to TRBD1. Germline CDR1 and CDR2: MNHNS and SASEGT. There are 13 residues in the CDR3. V shed 4 bases, J shed 4 bases, and the junction held 4 bases outside the gene matches. CDR3 region: CASSAGQWYEQYF. CDR3 sequence (DNA): TGTGCCAGCAGTGCGGGACAGTGGTACGAGCAGTACTTC.

V usage is TRBV7-3 and J usage is TRBJ2-7; no firm D call. The CDR3 loop spans 13 amino acids. In germline, CDR1 is SGHTA, CDR2 FQGTGA. Trimming left V 1 base short and J 4 bases short, with 8 bases between. CDR3 nucleotide sequence: TGTGCCAGCAGCTTAAGTGGCCAATACGAGCAGTACTTC. It translates to CASSLSGQYEQYF.

This clone has more than one count but fewer than ten. The chain is built from TRBV5-1 and TRBJ2-7; D unclear. This CDR3 spans 13 amino acids. The V gene lost 2 bases and the J gene lost 0 bases, with 6 bases spanning the gap. Germline CDR1 is SGHRS and CDR2 is YFSETQ. The CDR3 region has the DNA TGCGCCAGCAGCTTTACAGTCTCCTACGAGCAGTACTTC. It is translated as CASSFTVSYEQYF.

The rearrangement uses TRBV7-3 and TRBJ2-5, with 10 bases aligning to TRBD2. The CDR3 is made up of 14 amino acids. Germline loops: CDR1 SGHTA, CDR2 FQGTGA. Trimming removed 5 bases from V and 7 bases from J; junction bases left unmatched: 7. The CDR3: CASSPSGGEATQYF. The CDR3 DNA sequence: TGTGCCAGCAGCCCCAGCGGGGGGGAGGCGACCCAGTACTTC.

The rearrangement uses TRBV6-5 and TRBJ2-7; 8 nucleotides match TRBD1. The J segment lost 5 bases and the V segment lost 2 bases, leaving 5 bases of the junction unmatched. The V gene's germline CDR1 is MNHEY and CDR2 SVGAGI. CDR3 size: 14 residues. This CDR3 reads CASSYVDRVHEQYF. CDR3 DNA: TGTGCCAGCAGTTACGTGGACAGGGTCCACGAGCAGTACTTC.

The genes are TRBV2 and TRBJ2-7, with 9 bases aligning to TRBD1. Germline CDR1 is SNHLY and CDR2 is FYNNEI. The CDR3 length is 15 residues. V trimming: 6 bases; J trimming: 1 base; junction bases outside the gene matches: 7. The DNA of the CDR3 is TGTGCCAGCAGCGCACCGGGACAGGGATCCTACGAGCAGTACTTC. It yields the protein CASSAPGQGSYEQYF.

In this sample, this clone turned up once. The CDR3 DNA sequence: TGTGCCAGCAGCCTATACAGGGGAGCAGATACGCAGTATTTT. As protein: CASSLYRGADTQYF. This sequence joins TRBV5-6 and TRBJ2-3; 7 nucleotides agree with TRBD1. Germline V gene sequence: CDR1 SGHDT, CDR2 YYEEEE. V shed 4 bases, J shed 4 bases, and the junction held 6 bases outside the gene matches. The CDR3 has 14 amino acids.

V is TRBV18 and J is TRBJ2-6, with 7 bases identical to TRBD1. The CDR3 covers 15 residues. Germline trimming cut 4 bases from V and 3 bases from J; bases unmatched to any gene: 3. CDR1 is KGHSH, CDR2 LQKENI, per germline. The CDR3 DNA reads TGTGCCAGCTCACAGACAGGGATTGGGGCCAACGTCCTGACTTTC. Its protein product is CASSQTGIGANVLTF.

The chain employs TRBV6-4 and TRBJ1-2, with D possibly being TRBD1 (5 bases). Germline values: CDR1 MRHNA, CDR2 SNTAGT. Between the trimmed V and J ends, which lost 0 bases and 8 bases, there was a span of 19 bases. The CDR3 contains 16 residues. This CDR3 reads CASSDSGGTNLRGYTF. The CDR3 nucleotides are TGTGCCAGCAGTGACTCGGGAGGGACGAACCTTCGAGGCTACACCTTC.

This clone was counted between two and nine times. The chain uses TRBV28 and TRBJ2-6; D is perhaps TRBD1 (6 bases). Trimming pared 4 bases from V and 1 base from J, leaving 11 bases between. This CDR3 has 16 residues. Germline V gene lookup returns CDR1 MDHEN and CDR2 SYDVKM. The DNA of the CDR3 is TGTGCCAGCAGTTCATATCAGGGGTCTGGGGCCAACGTCCTGACTTTC. This codes for CASSSYQGSGANVLTF.

The chain carries TRBV5-1 and TRBJ2-1, with D perhaps TRBD1 (5 bases). The CDR3 consists of 15 residues. The V end was cut by 1 base, the J end by 4 bases, with 12 bases between. Per germline, CDR1 SGHRS and CDR2 YFSETQ. This CDR3 is CASSLRGDSYNEQFF. The CDR3 DNA is TGCGCCAGCAGCTTGCGTGGTGACAGTTACAATGAGCAGTTCTTC. Based on the CDR3 plus reference TRBV5-1 and TRBJ2-1, the full variable domain is KAGVTQTPRYLIKTRGQQVTLSCSPISGHRSVSWYQQTPGQGLQFLFEYFSETQRNKGNFPGRFSGRQFSNSRSEMNVSTLELGDSALYLCASSLRGDSYNEQFFGPGTRLTVL.

The CDR3 DNA is TGTGCCAGCAGCGTTTCGGGGGGCTTGGGTGAGACTGAAGCTTTCTTT. Translated, it gives CASSVSGGLGETEAFF. This rearrangement joins TRBV9 to TRBJ1-1; D might be TRBD1 (6 bases). Deletions cut 2 bases from V and 5 bases from J, with 19 bases between. CDR1 and CDR2 (germline): SGDLS, YYNGEE. CDR3 length: 16 amino acids.

This chain uses TRBV7-8 with TRBJ2-3; 12 bases fit TRBD1. V gave up 3 bases and J gave up 3 bases; unmatched junction bases: 4. Germline assignment: CDR1 SGHVS and CDR2 FQNEAQ. The CDR3 has 16 amino acids. The DNA of the CDR3 is TGTGCCAGCAGCTTCCGGGACAGGGGGCTGACAGATACGCAGTATTTT. Its translation: CASSFRDRGLTDTQYF.

The chain recombines TRBV18 with TRBJ1-5, with D perhaps matching TRBD1 (5 bases). This CDR3 is built from 15 residues. Trimming took off 3 bases at V and 4 bases at J, with 13 bases between the two ends. CDR1 KGHSH and CDR2 LQKENI come from the germline V gene. CDR3 sequence: CASSPNSGGNQPQHF. In DNA form, the CDR3 reads TGTGCCAGCTCACCGAATTCGGGGGGGAATCAGCCCCAGCATTTT.

This sequence joins TRBV2 and TRBJ2-5; a weak D match, TRBD1 (5 bases). The CDR3 runs to 13 residues. With 4 bases removed from V and 0 bases from J, the gap between germline ends came to 6 bases. Germline V gene lookup returns CDR1 SNHLY and CDR2 FYNNEI. The CDR3 DNA sequence: TGTGCCAGCAGTGCAGGGTACCAAGAGACCCAGTACTTC. This gives the protein CASSAGYQETQYF.

The V gene is TRBV7-9, the J gene TRBJ2-1, with D possibly TRBD1 on 5 matching bases. Trimming left V 1 base short and J 9 bases short, with 16 bases between. The CDR3 has 15 residues. The germline V gene encodes CDR1 SEHNR and CDR2 FQNEAQ (reference sequence). For the CDR3, the DNA is TGTGCCAGCAGCTTAGGGACACCCCCAACGGGTGAGCAGTTCTTC. Amino acids: CASSLGTPPTGEQFF.

The rearrangement links TRBV16 to TRBJ2-7, with 8 bases lining up with TRBD2. The CDR3 runs to 15 residues. J was trimmed by 3 bases and V by 1 base; bases with no gene match: 5. Germline-derived CDR1 and CDR2 are KGHSY and FQNENV. The CDR3 DNA reads as TGTGCCAGCAGCCAATTGCGGGGGGCCCACTACGAGCAGTACTTC. Translated, it gives CASSQLRGAHYEQYF.

This clone turned up a few times. V gene TRBV5-5 combines with J gene TRBJ2-7, with 9 bases fitting TRBD2. CDR1 SGHKS and CDR2 YYEKEE come from the germline V gene (reference sequence). The CDR3 has 15 amino acids. The V and J ends lost 0 bases and 1 base, in that order; junction bases with no gene match: 2. DNA for the CDR3: TGTGCCAGCAGCTTGGGTCTAGCGGGGTCCTACGAGCAGTACTTC. Amino acids: CASSLGLAGSYEQYF.

The chain is built from TRBV5-1 and TRBJ2-1; 8 bases are shared with TRBD2. CDR1 is SGHRS, CDR2 YFSETQ, per germline. The CDR3 is 16 residues long. V lost 1 base to trimming and J lost 2 bases; unmatched junction nucleotides: 5. DNA for the CDR3: TGCGCCAGCAGCTTGACTAGCGGAAATCCCTACAATGAGCAGTTCTTC. Protein: CASSLTSGNPYNEQFF.

Sample share makes this clone medium-sized. No conserved phenylalanine or tryptophan ends this CDR3, so it is likely a read error. The limits of the CDR3 on the DNA are not certain, so only TCRdb's listed CDR3 is given. This chain joins TRBV2 and TRBJ2-7; TRBD2 is taken as the D call from the table, unchecked against the DNA. Germline V gene data show CDR1 as SNHLY and CDR2 as FYNNEI. The CDR3 contains 12 residues when both ends are counted. Here the CDR3 reads CASSERWTSGWY.

The chain uses TRBV7-3 and TRBJ1-2, with 10 bases that match TRBD1. The ends lost 4 bases at V and 7 bases at J; junction bases unmatched: 3. Germline lookup yields CDR1 SGHTA and CDR2 FQGTGA. CDR3 size: 13 residues. The CDR3 reads CASSSGQGGGYTF. The CDR3 nucleotides are TGTGCCAGCAGCTCTGGACAGGGGGGTGGCTACACCTTC. The full variable domain, completed using reference TRBV7-3 and TRBJ1-2, is GAGVSQTPSNKVTEKGKYVELRCDPISGHTALYWYRQSLGQGPEFLIYFQGTGAADDSGLPNDRFFAVRPEGSVSTLKIQRTERGDSAVYLCASSSGQGGGYTFGSGTRLTVV.

This clone was counted once. The chain joins TRBV9 to TRBJ2-5; no firm D call. Germline assignment: CDR1 SGDLS and CDR2 YYNGEE. The length of the CDR3 is 15 residues. V lost 0 bases to trimming and J lost 1 base, with 10 bases between them. The CDR3 region has the DNA TGTGCCAGCAGCGTAGGAAGCACTTTCCAAGAGACCCAGTACTTC. This sequence encodes CASSVGSTFQETQYF.